The text below deals with one T cell receptor beta chain. Which antigen it targets is not known. Qualities for individual bases were not recorded, and no much larger clone is one base off. The Quick-DNA Microprep Kit was used to extract genomic DNA from the sorted cells. Amplification of TCRbeta DNA was done with the immunoSEQ hsTCRbeta kit, following the protocol from the manufacturer. An Illumina MiSeq instrument was used to sequence the TCRbeta libraries. The authors' pipeline ran thus. Removing out-of-frame sequences left a few million distinct TCRbeta sequences, an average of roughly 63,000 per individual. Each individual was scored using the number of roughly 150 previously reported CMV-associated TCRbeta sequences that the individual carried and the total number of productive distinct TCRbeta sequences. A beta-binomial model was reimplemented in Python, and scikit-learn random forests with default parameters were trained on data from the US cohort. On the Belgian cohort, classifier performance was reported as the median AUC, along with percentile confidence intervals, across 10,000 bootstrap iterations. TCRdb limited this immuneACCESS table to in-frame rearrangements with V and J called. A share of clones is missing; checked studies link under half to unresolved V genes, and the rest is unexplained. V and J calls plus clone size are reproduced from that table; the DNA served to infer D and trimming. The sample table records about 27,000 clones; around 76% of these occur just once. Around 1% of the sample rests with the top ten.

These data are taken from a study of memory CD4+ T cells and cytomegalovirus serostatus (dated by TCRdb to the late 2010s). Context from the whole study: The cohort comprised around 35 healthy Belgian adults, 9 CMV seropositive and around 24 CMV seronegative. CD4+ memory TCRbeta repertoires of a Belgian cohort with known cytomegalovirus serostatus were sequenced in order to replicate a published TCR-based CMV serostatus classifier. Overall study results and their limits: For predicting CMV serostatus, the median bootstrapped AUC was about 0.94 using the original framework and around 0.91 using a US-trained random forest. On the Belgian cohort, the classifier built on the original framework reached a median bootstrapped AUC of about 0.96, with a 95% CI of 0.76-1.00. The results were read as suggesting that the CMV-associated TCR signature is, for the most part, present in the CD4+ memory repertoire. Of over 150 previously reported CMV-associated TCRbeta sequences, some 73 appeared in the CD4+ memory repertoires, each in one to five individuals. Only CD4+CD45RO+ memory cells were sequenced, in contrast to the original study, which included naive and memory CD4+ and CD8+ populations.

Single viable CD3+CD4+CD8-CD45RO+ cells were sorted as memory CD4+ T cells on a FACSAria II. To determine CMV serostatus, a Roche Elecsys assay was used that detects serum IgG against CMV pp150, pp28, p38 and p52. After thawing, total CD4+ T cells were enriched by positive selection with CD4 magnetic microbeads. Samples originated from another study that specifically interrogated the CD4+ T cell memory repertoire. Following standard operating procedures, peripheral blood mononuclear cells were isolated and cryopreserved, while serum was kept at -80 degrees C. Staining used CD3-PerCP (BW264/56), CD4-APC (RPA-T4), CD45RO-PE (UCHT1) and CD8-Pacific Orange (3B5) antibodies, with Sytox blue excluding non-viable cells. Material for sequencing was memory CD4+ T cells from blood. The TCR comes from an adult in good health and CMV-seronegative.

In nucleotide form, the sequence is TGCGCCAGCAGCTTGGACGGACAACCAGCAGATACGCAGTATTTT. Translated, this is CASSLDGQPADTQYF. The chain couples TRBV5-1 to TRBJ2-3; tentative D gene TRBD1, with 5 bases matching. The CDR3 measures 15 amino acids from cysteine to phenylalanine. Of the read, only the CDR3 DNA is kept; its 45 bases are in frame from base 1. A distance of 12 bases separates the germline ends of V and J, which lose 0 bases and 4 bases respectively. Reading the germline V gene gives CDR1 SGHRS and CDR2 YFSETQ.